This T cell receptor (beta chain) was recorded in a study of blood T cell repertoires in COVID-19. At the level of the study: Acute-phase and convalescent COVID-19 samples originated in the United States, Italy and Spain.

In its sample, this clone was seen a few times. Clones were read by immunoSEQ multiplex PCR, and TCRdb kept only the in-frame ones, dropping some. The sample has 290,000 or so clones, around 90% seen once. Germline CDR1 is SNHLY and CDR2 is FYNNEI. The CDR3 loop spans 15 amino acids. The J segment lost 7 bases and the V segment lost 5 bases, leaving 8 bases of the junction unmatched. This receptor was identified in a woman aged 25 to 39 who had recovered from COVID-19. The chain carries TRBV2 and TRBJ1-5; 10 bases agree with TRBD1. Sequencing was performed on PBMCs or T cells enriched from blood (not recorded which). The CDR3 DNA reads TGTGCCAGCAGTTTGTCGGTGACAGGGGGCCAGCCCCAGCATTTT. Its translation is CASSLSVTGGQPQHF.